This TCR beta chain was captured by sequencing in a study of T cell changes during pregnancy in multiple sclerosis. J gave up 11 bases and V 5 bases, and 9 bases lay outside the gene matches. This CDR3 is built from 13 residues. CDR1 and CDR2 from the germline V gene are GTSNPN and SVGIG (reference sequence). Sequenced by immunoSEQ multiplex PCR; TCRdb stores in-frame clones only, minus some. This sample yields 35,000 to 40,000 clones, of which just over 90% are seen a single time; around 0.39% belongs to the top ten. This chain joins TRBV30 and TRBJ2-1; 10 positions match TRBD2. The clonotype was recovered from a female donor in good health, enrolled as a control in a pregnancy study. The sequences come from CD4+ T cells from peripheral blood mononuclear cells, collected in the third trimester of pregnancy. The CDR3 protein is CAWRVAGGPKQFF. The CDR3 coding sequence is TGTGCCTGGCGAGTAGCGGGGGGCCCCAAGCAGTTCTTC.